Listed below are T cell receptor beta chains from one sample, sequenced in a study of CD8 T cells in ankylosing spondylitis. TCRdb redid the calling of the 5' RACE reads with MiXCR, one entry per CDR3 protein. The data hold 500,000 to 550,000 distinct CDR3 sequences, with about 13% observed a single time. The sample taken for sequencing was blood, either unsorted or a sorted T cell fraction (not recorded which). Receptors were obtained from a male donor with ankylosing spondylitis. Both conserved end residues are part of each CDR3. The order of the fields is D gene, J gene, V gene, clone size, CDR3 DNA, CDR3 protein. D genes are given only for firm matches. Clone size, where shown, is once, few, many, or a class for clones that have expanded.

>.|TRBJ2-3|TRBV5-1|.
TGCGCCAGCAGCTTGGCCAAGCGGACCACAGATACGCAGTATTTT
CASSLAKRTTDTQYF
>.|TRBJ1-5|TRBV6-5|.
TGTGCCAGCAGTTCGCCAAATCAGCCCCAGCATTTT
CASSSPNQPQHF
>TRBD1|TRBJ1-1|TRBV5-8|.
TGTGCCAGCAGCTTGTACACAGGGGAAAACACTGAAGCTTTCTTT
CASSLYTGENTEAFF
>TRBD1|TRBJ1-5|TRBV15|.
TGTGCCACCAGCAGAGCTCCCTCCAGGGGGCGAAGCAATCAGCCCCAGCATTTT
CATSRAPSRGRSNQPQHF
>.|TRBJ1-2|TRBV7-9|.
TGTGCCAGCACCCGTCCAGGTTACGGCTACACCTTC
CASTRPGYGYTF
>.|TRBJ1-6|TRBV30|.
TGTGCCTGGAGCAACAGGGTGTTGGGTTCACCCCTCCACTTT
CAWSNRVLGSPLHF
>TRBD2|TRBJ2-2|TRBV7-9|many
TGTGCCAGCACCCCACCGGGACTAGATTCCGGGGAGCTGTTTTTT
CASTPPGLDSGELFF
>.|TRBJ2-3|TRBV24-1|many
TGTGCCACCAGTGATAAAAGAAACTCCACAGATACGCAGTATTTT
CATSDKRNSTDTQYF
>.|TRBJ2-1|TRBV18|.
TGTGCCAGCTCACCGCCCGACTCCACCAATGAGCAGTTCTTC
CASSPPDSTNEQFF
>.|TRBJ2-3|TRBV28|few
TGTGCCAGCAGTTTATGGATGGACTCAGGCACAGATACGCAGTATTTT
CASSLWMDSGTDTQYF
>.|TRBJ2-5|TRBV7-9|.
TGTGCCAGCAGCTTCACCGGACTTGAGACCCAGTACTTC
CASSFTGLETQYF
>.|TRBJ2-3|TRBV5-1|many
TGCGCCAGCAGCTCCGAGGCTGACACAGATACGCAGTATTTT
CASSSEADTDTQYF
>.|TRBJ2-2|TRBV7-2|.
TGTGCCAGCAGCCTCACTAGTGGGGGGTCTGGGGAGCTGTTTTTT
CASSLTSGGSGELFF
>.|TRBJ2-1|TRBV2|few
TGTGCCAGCACCCTTACCGATCCCCGAATTAATGAGCAGTTCTTC
CASTLTDPRINEQFF
>TRBD1|TRBJ2-1|TRBV12-3/TRBV12-4|many
TGTGCCAGCAGTTTTCGACAGGGTGGAGATGAGCAGTTCTTC
CASSFRQGGDEQFF
>.|TRBJ2-4|TRBV30|.
TGTGCCTGGGGACACGGGGCCAAAAACATTCAGTACTTC
CAWGHGAKNIQYF
>TRBD2|TRBJ2-1|TRBV3-1|.
TGTGCCAGCAGCCCGGTGGGCAGGGAGTCGACTAGCGGGAGACCTGGGGAGCAGTTCTTC
CASSPVGRESTSGRPGEQFF
>TRBD1|TRBJ2-3|TRBV5-6|.
TGTGCCAGCAGCCAGACAGGGTATACGCAGTATTTT
CASSQTGYTQYF
>TRBD1|TRBJ1-4|TRBV4-2|.
TGTGCCAGCAGCCAAGATGCGGGACAGCTAAATGAAAAACTGTTTTTT
CASSQDAGQLNEKLFF
>.|TRBJ1-4|TRBV5-1|few
TGCGCCAGCAGCCCGTTCCTAGGCTGGGAAACTAATGAAAAACTGTTTTTT
CASSPFLGWETNEKLFF
>TRBD1|TRBJ2-2|TRBV12-3/TRBV12-4|many
TGTGCCAGCAGTTTAACAGGGGGCATCACCGGGGAGCTGTTTTTT
CASSLTGGITGELFF
>.|TRBJ2-5|TRBV7-2|few
TGTGCCAGCAGCTTACGCGGGTCCCAAGAGACCCAGTACTTC
CASSLRGSQETQYF
>TRBD2|TRBJ2-5|TRBV5-1|few
TGCGCCAGCCCCGGACTAGCCGAAGAGACCCAGTACTTC
CASPGLAEETQYF
>.|TRBJ1-4|TRBV12-3/TRBV12-4|few
TGTGCCAGCAGTTTTAGGGGGGGGGATGAAAAACTGTTTTTT
CASSFRGGDEKLFF
>.|TRBJ1-1|TRBV24-1|.
TGTGCCACCAGTGCGGGGCGTAGCACTGAAGCTTTCTTT
CATSAGRSTEAFF
>.|TRBJ1-1|TRBV5-6|many
TGTGCCAGCAGCCGCGATCCCAGCAAAGGGGACACTGAAGCTTTCTTT
CASSRDPSKGDTEAFF
>.|TRBJ2-1|TRBV15|.
TGTGCCACCAGCAGAGATAACAGGGAGCAGTTCTTC
CATSRDNREQFF
>TRBD1|TRBJ2-1|TRBV10-3|few
TGTGCCATCAGGGGGGACAGGGATGGAAATGAGCAGTTCTTC
CAIRGDRDGNEQFF
>.|TRBJ2-7|TRBV2|.
TGTGCCAGCAGAGAGATTGACGAGCAGTACTTC
CASREIDEQYF
>.|TRBJ1-5|TRBV12-3/TRBV12-4|once
TGTGCCAGCAGTTTATCGGCGTCAGGGAGACAGCCCCAGCATTTT
CASSLSASGRQPQHF
>.|TRBJ2-5|TRBV7-9|few
TGTGCCAGCAGCTTAGTCCAGGGCTCGGAGACCCAGTACTTC
CASSLVQGSETQYF
>TRBD1|TRBJ1-6|TRBV12-3/TRBV12-4|.
TGTGCCAGCAGATCGGGACAGGGCCCCTTTGCCCTCAACTTT
CASRSGQGPFALNF
>TRBD1|TRBJ2-2|TRBV12-3/TRBV12-4|.
TGTGCCAGCAACAGGGGCGCCGGGGAGCTGTTTTTT
CASNRGAGELFF
>TRBD2|TRBJ2-7|TRBV19|few
TGTGCCAGTAGTATATATGGGGCTAGCGGAGACTACGAGCAGTACTTC
CASSIYGASGDYEQYF
>.|TRBJ2-1|TRBV5-1|few
TGCGCCAGCAGCTTGAACGGCGGTCCCTCCTACAATGAGCAGTTCTTC
CASSLNGGPSYNEQFF
>.|TRBJ1-4|TRBV7-2|few
TGTGCCAGCAGCTTACAATCGGATGAAAAACTGTTTTTT
CASSLQSDEKLFF
>.|TRBJ2-1|TRBV24-1|many
TGTGCCACCAGTGATTTGTTTAGCTGGGAGCACAATGAGCAGTTCTTC
CATSDLFSWEHNEQFF
>TRBD2|TRBJ2-1|TRBV29-1|.
TGCAGCGTTGAAGGCGGGAGTGGGTCCTACAATGAGCAGTTCTTC
CSVEGGSGSYNEQFF
>.|TRBJ2-3|TRBV5-1|few
TGCGCCAGCAGCTTAGGGGGATACACAGATACGCAGTATTTT
CASSLGGYTDTQYF
>.|TRBJ2-1|TRBV2|.
TGTGCCAGCACCCGATCTCCCCACAATGAGCAGTTCTTC
CASTRSPHNEQFF
>.|TRBJ2-2|TRBV29-1|many
TGCAGCGTTGAAACGAACACCGGGGAGCTGTTTTTT
CSVETNTGELFF
>.|TRBJ1-6|TRBV19|few
TGTGCCAGTACCATTTCTTGGGGGTACAATTCACCCCTCCACTTT
CASTISWGYNSPLHF
>TRBD1|TRBJ2-7|TRBV5-1|.
TGCGCCAGCAGCTTGGCCGGGACAGGGGGCATAGACGAGCAGTACTTC
CASSLAGTGGIDEQYF
>.|TRBJ1-2|TRBV3-1|few
TGTGCCAGCAGCCAAGGTGCCGGGAACTATGGCTACACCTTC
CASSQGAGNYGYTF
>.|TRBJ2-2|TRBV20-1|.
TGCAGTGCCCCCGACGCCTCATGGGAGCTGTTTTTT
CSAPDASWELFF
>TRBD2|TRBJ2-1|TRBV15|.
TGTGCCACCAGTCTCAGGGATAGCGGGAGAAGGAGAGCGGGGGAGCAGTTCTTC
CATSLRDSGRRRAGEQFF
>.|TRBJ2-6|TRBV7-8|.
TGTGCCAGCAGCTTAGTGGGGGGCGGTGGGGCCAACGTCCTGACTTTC
CASSLVGGGGANVLTF
>TRBD2|TRBJ2-1|TRBV7-8|few
TGTGCCAGCAGCCGACACTACCCGGGGGGCAATGAGCAGTTCTTC
CASSRHYPGGNEQFF
>.|TRBJ2-2|TRBV11-2|many
TGTGCCAGCAGCTTGAACCAGGGGAACACCGGGGAGCTGTTTTTT
CASSLNQGNTGELFF
>TRBD2|TRBJ2-1|TRBV12-3/TRBV12-4|many
TGTGCCAGCAGTTCCGTCTTAGCGGGAGGGAATGAGCAGTTCTTC
CASSSVLAGGNEQFF
>.|TRBJ2-5|TRBV4-1|.
TGCGCCAGCAGCCAAGATTGGGGGTCGGAGACCCAGTACTTC
CASSQDWGSETQYF
>.|TRBJ1-6|TRBV12-3/TRBV12-4|.
TGTGCCAGCAGTCCCTACCTAGGAGGGGGGAATTCACCCCTCCACTTT
CASSPYLGGGNSPLHF
>.|TRBJ1-4|TRBV6-1|many
TGTGCCAGTACTGAGGGGGTTGCAACTAATGAAAAACTGTTTTTT
CASTEGVATNEKLFF
>.|TRBJ2-5|TRBV24-1|.
TGTGCCACCAGTGACACTCAGACAGGAGAGACCCAGTACTTC
CATSDTQTGETQYF
>.|TRBJ2-1|TRBV28|few
TGTGCCAGCAGCATGTGGGCCCCCAACTACAATGAGCAGTTCTTC
CASSMWAPNYNEQFF
>TRBD1|TRBJ1-1|TRBV3-1|many
TGTGCCAGCAGCACTCCGACAGGGGGCTTTGTTTTCTTT
CASSTPTGGFVFF
>TRBD2|TRBJ2-1|TRBV5-4|.
TGTGCCAGCAGCTTGGAACTAGCGATCGGGTCCTACAATGAGCAGTTCTTC
CASSLELAIGSYNEQFF
>.|TRBJ1-1|TRBV5-1|many
TGCGCCAGCAGCGTCGGGACATCGAACACTGAAGCTTTCTTT
CASSVGTSNTEAFF
>.|TRBJ1-3|TRBV20-1|many
TGCAGTGCTAGGTCCGAAAGGGGGGAGGTTCCTGGAAACACCATATATTTT
CSARSERGEVPGNTIYF
>.|TRBJ2-3|TRBV12-3/TRBV12-4|.
TGTGCCAGCACCAGAGCCCCCCAAGATACGCAGTATTTT
CASTRAPQDTQYF